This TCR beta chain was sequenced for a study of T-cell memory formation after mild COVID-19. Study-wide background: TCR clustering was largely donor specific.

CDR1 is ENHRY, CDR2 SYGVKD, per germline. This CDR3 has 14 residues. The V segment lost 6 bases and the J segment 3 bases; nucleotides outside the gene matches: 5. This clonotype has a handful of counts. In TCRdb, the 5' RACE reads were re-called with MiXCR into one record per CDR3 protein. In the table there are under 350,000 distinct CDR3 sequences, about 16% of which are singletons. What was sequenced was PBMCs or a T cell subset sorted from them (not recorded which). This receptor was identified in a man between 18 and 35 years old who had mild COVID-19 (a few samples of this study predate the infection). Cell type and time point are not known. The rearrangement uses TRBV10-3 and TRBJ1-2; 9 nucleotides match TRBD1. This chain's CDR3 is CAIRGQGGDYGYTF. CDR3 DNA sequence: TGTGCCATCAGGGGACAGGGAGGGGACTATGGCTACACCTTC.